The clone carrying this T cell receptor (beta chain) was seen a handful of times. Its target is unknown. The length of the CDR3 is 11 residues. Germline V gives CDR1 DFQATT, CDR2 SNEGSKA (reference sequence). Between the trimmed V and J ends, which lost 0 bases and 13 bases, there was a span of 9 bases. The data originate from a study of blood T cells in healthy people across ages. The authors ran a second PCR of roughly 6 to 12 cycles using a sample-barcoded 5' primer and a J-beta primer mix. Every cDNA was tagged by a template-switch adaptor with 12 random nucleotides. TCRdb re-derived calls from the 5' RACE reads in MiXCR, one entry per CDR3 protein. The sample lists 450,000 to 700,000 distinct CDR3 sequences, approximately 30% seen once, with approximately 17% in the top ten. Study observations and caveats: Fewer expanded clones and more diversity marked long-lived versus aged donors. As naive T cell percentage varied, TCR beta diversity correlated strongly with it. As age increased, TCR beta diversity per million T cells fell in a roughly linear fashion.

The receptor comes from a woman in her sixties or seventies in good health. Sequencing was done on a sample of blood. This chain links TRBV20-1 with TRBJ1-4; D is unclear. CDR3 residues: CSAREGGRLFF. The CDR3 DNA reads as TGCAGTGCTAGAGAAGGAGGGAGACTGTTTTTT.